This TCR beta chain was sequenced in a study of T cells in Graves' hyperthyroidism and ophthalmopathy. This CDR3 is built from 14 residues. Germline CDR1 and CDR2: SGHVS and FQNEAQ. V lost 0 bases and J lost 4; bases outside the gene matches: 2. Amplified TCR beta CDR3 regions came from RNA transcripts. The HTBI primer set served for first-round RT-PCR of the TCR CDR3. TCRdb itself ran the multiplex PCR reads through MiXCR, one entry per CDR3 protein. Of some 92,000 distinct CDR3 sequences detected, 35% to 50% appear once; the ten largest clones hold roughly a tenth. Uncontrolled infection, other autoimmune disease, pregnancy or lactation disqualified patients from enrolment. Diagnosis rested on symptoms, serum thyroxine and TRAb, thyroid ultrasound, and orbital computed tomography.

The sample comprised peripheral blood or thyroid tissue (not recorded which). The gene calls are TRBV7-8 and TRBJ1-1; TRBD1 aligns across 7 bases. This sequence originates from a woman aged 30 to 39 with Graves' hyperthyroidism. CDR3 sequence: CASSLAAGGTEAFF. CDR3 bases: TGTGCCAGCAGCTTAGCGGCAGGGGGCACTGAAGCTTTCTTT. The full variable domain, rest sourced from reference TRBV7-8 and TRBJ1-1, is GAGVSQSPRYKVAKRGQDVALRCDPISGHVSLFWYQQALGQGPEFLTYFQNEAQLDKSGLPSDRFFAERPEGSVSTLKIQRTQQEDSAVYLCASSLAAGGTEAFFGQGTRLTVV.